One and the same sample provided the 14 T cell receptor beta chains below, sequenced in a study of technical replicates of blood from several donors. TCRdb keeps only in-frame clones here, not all; method: immunoSEQ multiplex PCR. The sample has some 80,000 clones, around 96% seen once. The sample comprised T cells isolated from PBMCs. The receptors come from a human donor in good health.

This clone was observed a handful of times. V gene TRBV6-1 combines with J gene TRBJ1-3, with D possibly being TRBD1 (5 bases). The germline V gene encodes CDR1 MNHNS and CDR2 SASEGT. This CDR3 has 13 amino acids. Trimming removed 11 bases at V and 0 bases at J, with 11 bases between. The CDR3 sequence: CAGRDFSGNTIYF. Here the CDR3 DNA reads TGTGCCGGCCGGGACTTCTCTGGAAACACCATATATTTT.

V usage is TRBV27 and J usage is TRBJ2-5; 9 nucleotides line up with TRBD1. V shed 5 bases and J 7 bases; nucleotides not matched to a gene: 8. Germline V gives CDR1 MNHEY, CDR2 SMNVEV (reference sequence). CDR3 length: 14 amino acids. The CDR3 reads CASSVGQGGGTQYF. For the CDR3, the DNA is TGTGCCAGCAGTGTGGGACAGGGCGGTGGGACCCAGTACTTC.

The V and J genes are TRBV10-3 and TRBJ1-1; 7 bases agree with TRBD1. The CDR3 is 14 amino acids. Trimming at V came to 3 bases and at J to 3 bases, leaving 4 bases not matched to a gene. The germline V gene encodes CDR1 ENHRY and CDR2 SYGVKD. The CDR3: CAISEQGLYTEAFF. The CDR3, as DNA: TGTGCCATCAGTGAACAGGGGTTGTACACTGAAGCTTTCTTT.

This clone appeared once. The gene calls are TRBV19 and TRBJ2-1; 9 bases fit TRBD1. Per the germline V gene, CDR1 is LNHDA and CDR2 is SQIVND (reference sequence). The CDR3 has 14 amino acids. Unmatched junction bases numbered 7, after V lost 7 bases and J lost 6 bases. Here the CDR3 DNA reads TGTGCCAGTACCCGGGACAGGGAGTCCAATGAGCAGTTCTTC. This sequence encodes CASTRDRESNEQFF.

This chain connects TRBV28 to TRBJ2-5; 11 nucleotides match TRBD2. Per the germline V gene, CDR1 is MDHEN and CDR2 is SYDVKM. The ends lost 10 bases at V and 4 bases at J; junction bases unmatched: 14. This CDR3 has 16 residues. CDR3 DNA: TGTGCCACCGACGGACGAAAGCTAGCGGGAGGAGAGACCCAGTACTTC. Its translation is CATDGRKLAGGETQYF.

The chain carries TRBV27 and TRBJ2-7; TRBD1 might be the D (6 bases). This CDR3 has 12 amino acids. Looked up from germline, CDR1 is MNHEY and CDR2 is SMNVEV (reference sequence). V was clipped by 10 bases and J by 6 bases, with 16 bases between them. The CDR3: CATRGQYLEQYF. The CDR3 DNA is TGTGCCACCCGAGGACAGTACCTCGAGCAGTACTTC.

This clone was seen a single time. The junction and the germline gene differ at one end; a read error may be behind it. This chain links TRBV6-5 with TRBJ2-1; D is ambiguous. Germline CDR1 MNHEY, CDR2 SVGAGI. CDR3 length: 11 residues. The DNA for the CDR3 is TGTGCCAGCAGTTACTACTATGAGCAGTTCTTC. This sequence encodes CASSYYYEQFF.

The chain joins TRBV5-6 to TRBJ2-7, with 7 bases identical to TRBD2. The CDR3 has 14 residues. V lost 2 bases and J lost 2; bases outside the gene matches: 4. Germline CDR1 reads SGHDT; CDR2 reads YYEEEE. CDR3 loop: CASSFASGPYEQYF. DNA for the CDR3: TGTGCCAGCAGCTTTGCTAGCGGACCCTACGAGCAGTACTTC.

The gene calls are TRBV7-3 and TRBJ1-1; D not resolved. CDR1 and CDR2 (germline): SGHTA, FQGTGA. This CDR3 has 13 residues. V was trimmed by 2 bases and J by 3 bases, leaving 7 bases between them. The CDR3, as DNA: TGTGCCAGCAGCTTAGGTCCGGACACTGAAGCTTTCTTT. It is translated as CASSLGPDTEAFF.

For the CDR3, the DNA is TGTGCCAGCAGTTCCTGGACAGGACCCGAAAAACTGTTTTTT. It specifies CASSSWTGPEKLFF. The chain joins TRBV27 to TRBJ1-4; 7 bases match TRBD1. Per the germline V gene, CDR1 is MNHEY and CDR2 is SMNVEV (reference sequence). The V gene end was trimmed by 4 bases and the J gene end by 8 bases; junction bases not matched to a gene: 7. The CDR3 has 14 amino acids.

CDR3 residues: CASSPRGTANNEKLFF. The CDR3 nucleotides read TGCGCCAGCAGCCCGCGCGGGACAGCAAATAATGAAAAACTGTTTTTT. The chain uses TRBV4-1 and TRBJ1-4; 7 bases match TRBD1. CDR1 MGHRA and CDR2 YSYEKL come from the germline V gene. This CDR3 contains 16 residues. J lost 4 bases, V lost 4 bases, and 9 bases had no gene match.

The genes are TRBV9 and TRBJ1-2; no clear D gene. Germline CDR1 reads SGDLS; CDR2 reads YYNGEE. Trimming pared 0 bases from V and 4 bases from J, leaving 13 bases between. This CDR3 region has 15 residues. The CDR3 region is CASSVGEEPIYGYTF. CDR3 sequence (DNA): TGTGCCAGCAGCGTAGGAGAAGAGCCGATCTATGGCTACACCTTC.

The chain recombines TRBV9 with TRBJ2-1; D gene uncertain. The ends were cut back, 2 bases at V and 5 bases at J, with 17 bases in the middle. CDR1 and CDR2 from the germline V gene are SGDLS and YYNGEE. The CDR3 has 16 residues. The CDR3 protein is CASSVQALQVHNEQFF. Here the CDR3 DNA reads TGTGCCAGCAGCGTTCAGGCCCTTCAGGTTCACAATGAGCAGTTCTTC.

About this clone: Within the sample, other DNA sequences also encode this same CDR3. The genes are TRBV5-1 and TRBJ1-1; weak D call: TRBD1 (6 bases). V was cut by 2 bases and J by 2 bases, with 10 bases left in between. The V gene's germline CDR1 is SGHRS and CDR2 YFSETQ. The CDR3 length is 14 residues. The CDR3 sequence is CASSLGQPNTEAFF. The DNA of the CDR3 is TGCGCCAGCAGCTTAGGACAGCCTAACACTGAAGCTTTCTTT.